The rows below give T cell receptor beta chains drawn from one sample of a study of T cells in Graves' hyperthyroidism and ophthalmopathy. One entry per CDR3 protein results from TCRdb running MiXCR on the multiplex PCR reads. Among some 460,000 distinct CDR3 sequences listed, 15% to 19% were seen once. The source material was blood. The receptors were sampled from a woman between 18 and 29 years old with Graves' hyperthyroidism. The conserved cysteine and the conserved F or W are not part of the CDR3 here. Fields, in order: J gene, V gene, CDR3 protein.

TRBJ1-2 TRBV29-1 SVRGDFYGYT
TRBJ2-2 TRBV2 ASRKGAGGYTGELF
TRBJ2-5 TRBV11-2 ASGGVGETQY
TRBJ2-2 TRBV6-1 ASSVRGSGGELF
TRBJ1-2 TRBV2 ASSEYSGYYGYT
TRBJ2-3 TRBV11-2 ASSTPGTSGRARDTQY
TRBJ2-1 TRBV24-1 ATSGTGTSGNNEQF
TRBJ1-6 TRBV19 ASSIRPGLLNSPLH
TRBJ2-1 TRBV30 ACTSDNEQF
TRBJ2-7 TRBV3-1 ASSLRQGRDYEQY
TRBJ1-2 TRBV12-3/TRBV12-4 ASSRGQTARYT
TRBJ2-3 TRBV2 ASKGPSTDTQY
TRBJ2-3 TRBV24-1 ATSDRASGLYTDTQY
TRBJ1-4 TRBV6-1 ASSRTSTGRTNEKLF
TRBJ1-5 TRBV20-1 SARDGDRGPYSNQPQH
TRBJ1-1 TRBV19 ASSIGGETNTEAF
TRBJ2-7 TRBV4-1 ASSQEAPETGKLYEQY
TRBJ2-2 TRBV3-1 ASSPQGQNTGELF
TRBJ1-6 TRBV15 ATSRDNGYNSPLH
TRBJ1-1 TRBV6-1 ASSPHGDTEAF
TRBJ2-3 TRBV27 ASRHIAGDRDTQY
TRBJ2-6 TRBV18 ASSPPSGANVLT
TRBJ1-6 TRBV6-5 ASSYGELNNSPLH
TRBJ2-5 TRBV19 ASSTGFQETQY
TRBJ1-5 TRBV30 AWAKGGWQPQH
TRBJ2-1 TRBV12-3/TRBV12-4 ASSPTYNEQF
TRBJ2-7 TRBV7-7 ASSFQVGDEQY
TRBJ2-7 TRBV3-1 ASSQNAELAGSDLYEQY
TRBJ1-5 TRBV9 ASSLTGEGGHQPQH
TRBJ2-1 TRBV20-1 SAQRRGNYNEQF
TRBJ1-2 TRBV10-3 AISESEIDRAQYGYT
TRBJ2-3 TRBV18 ASSRTEGTDTQY
TRBJ1-4 TRBV6-2/TRBV6-3 ASSDPGQTNEKLF
TRBJ1-1 TRBV6-1 ASRDRGLTDTEAF
TRBJ1-5 TRBV27 ASSPTDRGRNQPQH
TRBJ2-2 TRBV7-2 ASSLRLSANTGELF
TRBJ1-3 TRBV13 ASGFSGGNTIY
TRBJ1-2 TRBV4-1 ASSQPQGTYGYT
TRBJ1-1 TRBV27 ASSFNRGTEAF
TRBJ2-5 TRBV29-1 SVVLAGGWETQY
TRBJ2-5 TRBV2 ASASPVGLETQY
TRBJ2-3 TRBV6-1 ASSSRVGGEADTQY
TRBJ2-7 TRBV20-1 SASRRDEQY
TRBJ1-3 TRBV6-6 ASSYATGTLNTIY
TRBJ2-7 TRBV28 ASSPQRGAPEQY
TRBJ2-3 TRBV7-3 ASSLYHGSEGPDTQY
TRBJ2-1 TRBV20-1 SAPLIAGSYNEQF
TRBJ1-6 TRBV6-1 ATDAGPRWPPLH
TRBJ2-1 TRBV27 ASSPTISSHNEQF
TRBJ2-5 TRBV19 ASSARQASAAGETQY
TRBJ2-2 TRBV27 ASSLGIFTGELF
TRBJ2-7 TRBV5-1 ASSPDNGQGASEQY
TRBJ1-5 TRBV12-3/TRBV12-4 ASSKGDLNQPQH
TRBJ2-5 TRBV9 ASSVDRGKGETQY